The 4 T cell receptor beta chains in this list originate from one sample, sequenced in a study of post-analysis software for immune sequencing data. The authors incorporated unique molecular identifiers into the TCR beta cDNA libraries. Each CDR3 protein is one row after TCRdb ran MiXCR on the PCR reads. Here the sample spans approximately 260,000 distinct CDR3 sequences, 36% being singletons. General observations from the study: Compared with controls, patients had more of about 5 TRBV segments, including TRBV5-6, TRBV5-1 and TRBV20-1.

No antigens are known for them. Sample: blood. These receptor sequences come from a girl under 18 with multiple sclerosis.

This clonotype has a count of ten or more. The chain has TRBV4-1 and TRBJ2-1; 11 bases line up with TRBD2. The germline CDR1 and CDR2 sequences are MGHRA and YSYEKL. The CDR3 spans 17 residues. V was clipped by 0 bases and J by 8 bases; unmatched bases: 9. This CDR3 is CASSQDRNSGGAHEQFF. CDR3 nucleotides: TGCGCCAGCAGCCAAGATCGTAATAGCGGGGGGGCCCATGAGCAGTTCTTC.

The chain combines TRBV10-3 with TRBJ1-5; no definite D call. Germline CDR1 is ENHRY and CDR2 is SYGVKD. V was cut by 10 bases and J by 2 bases, with 12 bases left in between. The CDR3 has 13 amino acids. This CDR3 reads CASQPERNQPQHF. CDR3 nucleotides: TGTGCCAGCCAACCGGAGCGCAATCAGCCCCAGCATTTT.

The rearrangement links TRBV5-1 to TRBJ1-6; maybe TRBD1 (5 bases). Germline-derived CDR1 and CDR2 are SGHRS and YFSETQ. Deletions cut 0 bases from V and 9 bases from J, with 10 bases between. CDR3 size: 14 residues. The CDR3 region is CASSLAGVSSPLHF. In nucleotides, the CDR3 is TGCGCCAGCAGCTTGGCGGGGGTATCTTCACCCCTCCACTTT.

The V call is TRBV5-6, the J call TRBJ2-7; D gene uncertain. V lost 4 bases, J lost 2 bases, and 13 bases lay in between. CDR3 length: 14 residues. CDR1 and CDR2 from the germline V gene are SGHDT and YYEEEE. CDR3 coding DNA: TGTGCCAGCAGCCCGGAGTCGGGCCCCTACGAGCAGTACTTC. This gives the protein CASSPESGPYEQYF.